Included here is one TCR beta chain sequence, with context. 13 Jbeta primers and 60 Vbeta primers were used for the PCR. Assay used: immunoSEQ multiplex PCR; TCRdb lists only in-frame clones, some missing. The sample holds over 100,000 clones, almost 75% seen once. This entry is derived from a study of cytomegalovirus exposure and HLA in healthy donors. Trimming cost V 7 bases and J 0 bases, with 16 bases left between them. The CDR3 totals 16 residues. The V gene's germline CDR1 is MRHNA and CDR2 SNTAGT. The source is a man aged 35 to 55 in good health and CMV-seronegative. Input material: PBMCs. V usage is TRBV6-4 and J usage is TRBJ2-1; possibly TRBD2 for D (6 bases). The CDR3 protein is CASTRSAGSSYNEQFF. CDR3 nucleotides: TGTGCCAGCACACGATCCGCGGGGAGCTCCTACAATGAGCAGTTCTTC.